These T cell receptor beta chains were read from a single sample in a study of regulatory T cells in long-lasting Graves disease. TCRdb re-derived calls from the multiplex PCR reads in MiXCR, one entry per CDR3 protein. The sample has 400,000 to 500,000 distinct CDR3 sequences, around 13% seen once. The sample also formed part of further work on T cells in Graves' hyperthyroidism and ophthalmopathy.

The source was peripheral blood mononuclear cells (PBMCs), collected at new diagnosis, from a patient treated with antithyroid drugs. The receptors originated from a woman aged 50 to 65 with Graves disease. Each CDR3 is given with its conserved first and last residue. Fields, in order: D gene, clone size, J gene, V gene, CDR3 DNA, CDR3 protein. The D gene is left open where the match is weak. Some rows have no size entry. The others give once, few or many, or a class for an expanded clone.

d_gene: TRBD2; abundance: many; j_gene: TRBJ2-1; v_gene: TRBV20-1; CDR3nt: TGCAGTGCTAGGACTAGCGGGAGGGGGGCCTACAATGAGCAGTTCTTC; CDR3aa: CSARTSGRGAYNEQFF
d_gene: TRBD2; abundance: many; j_gene: TRBJ2-5; v_gene: TRBV29-1; CDR3nt: TGCAGTATTGACGGGGGGACTAAAGAGACCCAGTACTTC; CDR3aa: CSIDGGTKETQYF
d_gene: TRBD1; abundance: few; j_gene: TRBJ2-3; v_gene: TRBV10-3; CDR3nt: TGTGCCATCAGTCCCCAACAGGGGCGAACTTACACAGATACGCAGTATTTT; CDR3aa: CAISPQQGRTYTDTQYF
d_gene: TRBD2; abundance: -; j_gene: TRBJ2-3; v_gene: TRBV7-9; CDR3nt: TGTGCCAGCAGCCGGGACTATCGCACAGATACGCAGTATTTT; CDR3aa: CASSRDYRTDTQYF
d_gene: -; abundance: few; j_gene: TRBJ2-7; v_gene: TRBV20-1; CDR3nt: TGCAGTGCTAGAGATCGGCTGATCGAGCAGTACTTC; CDR3aa: CSARDRLIEQYF
d_gene: TRBD2; abundance: many; j_gene: TRBJ2-1; v_gene: TRBV28; CDR3nt: TGTGCCAGCAGTTTTACGGCAGGGACTAGCGGGAGTGGGGCCTACAATGAGCAGTTCTTC; CDR3aa: CASSFTAGTSGSGAYNEQFF
d_gene: -; abundance: -; j_gene: TRBJ1-2; v_gene: TRBV19; CDR3nt: TGTGCCAGTAGTCGTTTCTCAGGGTCCTATGGCTACACCTTC; CDR3aa: CASSRFSGSYGYTF
d_gene: TRBD1; abundance: few; j_gene: TRBJ2-7; v_gene: TRBV28; CDR3nt: TGTGCCAGCTTCTCCGACCGGGACAGGGTTTTCTTTGCCTACGAGCAGTACTTC; CDR3aa: CASFSDRDRVFFAYEQYF
d_gene: TRBD1; abundance: few; j_gene: TRBJ2-7; v_gene: TRBV24-1; CDR3nt: TGTGCCACGGGGGACCCGGGACAGATCTACGAGCAGTACTTC; CDR3aa: CATGDPGQIYEQYF
d_gene: -; abundance: -; j_gene: TRBJ2-5; v_gene: TRBV25-1; CDR3nt: TGTGCCAGCAAGTTCGTAGAAGAGACCCAGTACTTC; CDR3aa: CASKFVEETQYF